The rows below give T cell receptor beta chains drawn from one sample of a study of shared clonotypes between healthy human individuals. The table came from immunoSEQ multiplex PCR; TCRdb's copy has only in-frame clones and leaves some out. The table lists about 100,000 clones, around 47% of them singletons. Sequenced: PBMCs. The receptors were sampled from a woman aged 40 to 50 in good health. Some clones in this sample may be carry-over from other donors' samples. Each CDR3 is given with its conserved first and last residue. The D gene is left open where the match is weak. Expanded clones get a size class; other rows say once, few or many, or leave the size out.

clone size,D gene,V gene,J gene,CDR3 DNA,CDR3 protein
NA,TRBD2,TRBV7-2,TRBJ2-1,TGTGCCAGCAGCCTAAGACTAGCGGGAAATGAGCAGTTCTTC,CASSLRLAGNEQFF
NA,TRBD2,TRBV6-5,TRBJ2-7,TGTGCCAGCGAAGGAACTAGCGGGAGTTCCTACGAGCAGTACTTC,CASEGTSGSSYEQYF
NA,TRBD2,TRBV27,TRBJ2-7,TGTGCCAGCAGTTTTAAAGTAGCGGGCCTCTTAGAGCAGTACTTC,CASSFKVAGLLEQYF
once,TRBD1,TRBV4-3,TRBJ1-2,TGCGCCAGCAGCCGAGCAGGACAGGGCGACTATGGCTACACCTTC,CASSRAGQGDYGYTF
few,NA,TRBV4-1,TRBJ2-1,TGCGCCAGCAGCCAAGATCAACTGCGGGACGACGATGAGCAGTTCTTC,CASSQDQLRDDDEQFF
NA,NA,TRBV20-1,TRBJ2-1,TGCAGTGCTGCCCCTGTCAATGAGCAGTTCTTC,CSAAPVNEQFF
NA,NA,TRBV7-3,TRBJ2-1,TGTGCCAGCAGCCTTGGGGCAGGAACCTACAATGAGCAGTTCTTC,CASSLGAGTYNEQFF
many,NA,TRBV7-2,TRBJ2-7,TGTGCCAGCAGCTTAGCCCGGGCTACCAGACTCGGGCTGTACTTC,CASSLARATRLGLYF
many,NA,TRBV5-1,TRBJ2-2,TGCGCCAGCAGACTGGGGGCTGACGCGAACACCGGGGAGCTGTTTTTT,CASRLGADANTGELFF
few,NA,TRBV5-6,TRBJ1-5,TGTGCCAGCAGCCGCGCCGGTGCTCAAAATCAGCCCCAGCATTTT,CASSRAGAQNQPQHF
NA,NA,TRBV11-2,TRBJ2-7,TGTGCCAGCAGCCAAGGGGAGGGGGAATACGCCGAGCAGTACTTC,CASSQGEGEYAEQYF
NA,NA,TRBV5-1,TRBJ1-1,TGCGCCAGCAGCTTCTTGATGAACACTGAAGCTTTCTTT,CASSFLMNTEAFF
NA,TRBD1,TRBV4-1,TRBJ1-5,TGCGCCAGCAGCCAAGAGGGGACAGTTAATAGCAATCAGCCCCAGCATTTT,CASSQEGTVNSNQPQHF
few,TRBD2,TRBV2,TRBJ2-5,TGTGCCAGCAGTCGGCAGCGGGAGCGCGAGACCCAGTACTTC,CASSRQRERETQYF
few,NA,TRBV28,TRBJ2-3,TGTGCCAGCAGCTACCTCACCAGGCGGAGCACAGATACGCAGTATTTT,CASSYLTRRSTDTQYF
NA,NA,TRBV5-1,TRBJ2-1,TGCGCCAGCTTTTCTAGCGTTTACTCCTACAATGAGCAGTTCTTC,CASFSSVYSYNEQFF
few,NA,TRBV9,TRBJ1-1,TGTGCCAGCAGCTCTCCGGACAAACCCGCACGAGCTTTCTTT,CASSSPDKPARAFF
NA,NA,TRBV25-1,TRBJ2-7,TGTGCCACCCTGACTAGTCTGAACGAGCAGTACTTC,CATLTSLNEQYF
many,TRBD1,TRBV7-8,TRBJ1-1,TGTGCCAGCAGCTTCGACAGGGCCGACACTGAAGCTTTCTTT,CASSFDRADTEAFF
many,NA,TRBV27,TRBJ2-7,TGTGCCAGCAGTCCCCTGACCCGCCCTCCCTACGAGCAGTACTTC,CASSPLTRPPYEQYF
many,NA,TRBV4-2,TRBJ1-2,TGTGCCAGCAGCCAAGATGGTGGCTGGAGCTATGGCTACACCTTC,CASSQDGGWSYGYTF
few,NA,TRBV9,TRBJ1-5,TGTGCCAGCAGCGTTTCGGGAGATGGCAATCAGCCCCAGCATTTT,CASSVSGDGNQPQHF
medium-sized,NA,TRBV2,TRBJ1-2,TGTGCCAGCATAGCGGTAGGAGGTGGCTACACCTTC,CASIAVGGGYTF